The 28 T cell receptor beta chains below all came from one sample that was sequenced in a study of Graves' ophthalmopathy and Graves' hyperthyroidism (dated by TCRdb to the late 2010s). The run used an Illumina HiSeq 2000. TCR beta CDR3 regions were amplified from RNA transcripts for repertoire sequencing. The first round was an RT-PCR using HTBI primers with the Qiagen OneStep RT-PCR kit, and this first round was followed by a second-round multiplex PCR, then size selection and purification. TCRdb reprocessed the public reads (quality trimming at Q25 with fastp, clone calling with MiXCR) and kept in-frame beta chains. Duplicate CDR3 protein sequences are folded into a single record with the most common DNA and genes. The sample data list around 1.1 million distinct CDR3 sequences, and around a third of these were observed just once. 11% of the sample is taken by the ten largest. The sequencing sample was made of peripheral blood or thyroid tissue (not recorded which). These TCRs come from an adult man with Graves' hyperthyroidism.

This clonotype was seen repeatedly, ten times or more. The CDR3 loop is CASSSGTPSNYGYTF. The CDR3 DNA is TGTGCCAGCAGCTCCGGGACTCCTTCCAACTATGGCTACACCTTC. This sequence joins TRBV6-2 or TRBV6-3 and TRBJ1-2; D might be TRBD1 (5 bases). Trimming took 6 bases from V and 2 from J, leaving 16 bases between them. The germline CDR1 and CDR2 sequences are MNHEY and SVGEGT. The CDR3 consists of 15 residues.

This clonotype occurred many times. V and J are TRBV7-9 and TRBJ1-4, with TRBD1 matching over 8 bases. V was clipped by 5 bases and J by 7 bases; unmatched bases: 6. The CDR3 runs 14 residues. Germline V gene data show CDR1 as SEHNR and CDR2 as FQNEAQ (reference sequence). The CDR3 sequence is CASSGWTGFEKLFF. In DNA form, the CDR3 reads TGTGCCAGCAGCGGATGGACAGGGTTTGAAAAACTGTTTTTT. The entire variable domain, with the rest obtained from reference TRBV7-9 and TRBJ1-4, is as follows: DTGVSQNPRHKITKRGQNVTFRCDPISEHNRLYWYRQTLGQGPEFLTYFQNEAQLEKSRLLSDRFSAERPKGSFSTLEIQRTEQGDSAMYLCASSGWTGFEKLFFGSGTQLSVL.

This clonotype has at least ten counts. The chain combines TRBV20-1 with TRBJ1-1; tentative D call: TRBD1 (5 bases). Germline V lookup: CDR1 DFQATT, CDR2 SNEGSKA (reference sequence). This CDR3 spans 16 amino acids. Trimming pared 1 base from V and 0 bases from J, leaving 15 bases between. The CDR3 DNA reads as TGCAGTGCTAGAGTCACGGGACGATTCATGAACACTGAAGCTTTCTTT. Protein: CSARVTGRFMNTEAFF.

This clonotype was found many times. This chain links TRBV15 with TRBJ2-7, with D unresolved. Germline V gene sequence: CDR1 LNHNV, CDR2 YYDKDF (reference sequence). The CDR3 length is 13 residues. With 0 bases removed from V and 0 bases from J, the gap between germline ends came to 3 bases. CDR3 coding DNA: TGTGCCACCAGCAGAGATAACTCCTACGAGCAGTACTTC. Its translation: CATSRDNSYEQYF.

The chain carries TRBV6-6 and TRBJ2-6; D is possibly TRBD1 (6 bases). The germline gives CDR1 MNHNY, CDR2 SVGAGI (reference sequence). V was clipped by 5 bases and J by 0 bases, with 17 bases between them. CDR3 length: 18 amino acids. CDR3 sequence (DNA): TGTGCCAGCAGTCCCTACTTCGGACAGACCTCTGGGGCCAACGTCCTGACTTTC. As protein: CASSPYFGQTSGANVLTF.

The chain couples TRBV10-1 to TRBJ1-1; tentatively, D is TRBD1 (6 bases). Germline V gene lookup returns CDR1 WNHNN and CDR2 SYGVQD (reference sequence). The CDR3 contains 13 residues. Trimming stripped 9 bases from V and 5 bases from J, with 16 bases between. The CDR3 bases are TGCGCCAGTGCCCCGGGACAAGGTACTGAAGCTTTCTTT. Its protein is CASAPGQGTEAFF.

This clonotype was observed a handful of times. This chain connects TRBV5-6 to TRBJ2-7; TRBD1 might be the D (6 bases). The CDR3 extends over 15 amino acids. Trimming left V 2 bases short and J 4 bases short, with 16 bases between. Germline-derived CDR1 and CDR2 are SGHDT and YYEEEE. The CDR3 loop reads CASSFLPHREYEQYF. Written as DNA, the CDR3 is TGTGCCAGCAGCTTTTTACCGCACAGGGAATACGAGCAGTACTTC.

This clonotype was counted between two and nine times. The J gene is TRBJ1-2, the V gene TRBV5-1; D perhaps matches TRBD1 (6 bases). Germline values: CDR1 SGHRS, CDR2 YFSETQ. The V and J ends lost 2 bases and 8 bases respectively, with 13 bases between them. This CDR3 contains 13 residues. The CDR3 is CASSFDRSGGYTF. CDR3 bases: TGCGCCAGCAGCTTCGACAGGTCGGGGGGCTACACCTTC.

The table lists this clonotype with many counts. The CDR3: CASRSGTGAGYTF. The CDR3 nucleotides are TGTGCCAGCAGGTCCGGGACAGGGGCTGGCTACACCTTC. The rearrangement links TRBV6-5 to TRBJ1-2, with TRBD1 matching 10 bases. Germline V gives CDR1 MNHEY, CDR2 SVGAGI. With 6 bases clipped from V and 7 bases from J, the junction kept 5 bases outside the gene matches. This CDR3 spans 13 amino acids.

The CDR3 sequence is CASSPDGYSYEQYF. The CDR3 bases are TGTGCCAGCAGCCCGGACGGCTACTCCTACGAGCAGTACTTC. The rearrangement joins TRBV5-5 to TRBJ2-7; D unresolved. Germline CDR1 reads SGHKS; CDR2 reads YYEKEE (reference sequence). V lost 4 bases and J lost 0, with 11 bases in between. CDR3 length: 14 amino acids.

In the case of this clonotype: A much larger clone differs from this one at a single base, so this may be a read error. The V and J genes are TRBV15 and TRBJ2-5, with D unclear. Per germline, CDR1 LNHNV and CDR2 YYDKDF (reference sequence). This CDR3 spans 14 amino acids. The CDR3 nucleotides read TGTGCCACCAGCGGAGATCGTGGTGTAGAGACCCAGTACTTC. Translated, it gives CATSGDRGVETQYF. Full variable domain (rest looked up from reference TRBV15 and TRBJ2-5): DAMVIQNPRYQVTQFGKPVTLSCSQTLNHNVMYWYQQKSSQAPKLLFHYYDKDFNNEADTPDNFQSRRPNTSFCFLDIRSPGLGDTAMYLCATSGDRGVETQYFGPGTRLLVL.

This clonotype was detected only once. The V call is TRBV11-2, the J call TRBJ2-5; D may be TRBD1 (6 bases). The CDR3 totals 13 residues. V lost 6 bases to trimming and J lost 5 bases, with 13 bases between them. Per the germline V gene, CDR1 is SGHAT and CDR2 is FQNNGV. The CDR3: CASRRTVAETQYF. In nucleotides, the CDR3 is TGTGCCAGCAGACGGACAGTGGCCGAGACCCAGTACTTC. The variable domain in full, completed from reference TRBV11-2 and TRBJ2-5, reads EAGVAQSPRYKIIEKRQSVAFWCNPISGHATLYWYQQILGQGPKLLIQFQNNGVVDDSQLPKDRFSAERLKGVDSTLKIQPAKLEDSAVYLCASRRTVAETQYFGPGTRLLVL.

J is TRBJ1-6 and V is TRBV7-2, with D possibly matching TRBD1 (6 bases). Deletions cut 6 bases from V and 9 bases from J, with 15 bases between. The CDR3 consists of 14 residues. From germline, CDR1 is SGHTA and CDR2 FQGNSA. DNA for the CDR3: TGTGCCAGCAGAGAGGGGGGCCTTGCTTCACCCCTCCACTTT. Translating it yields CASREGGLASPLHF.

This clonotype has a single count. With a much larger clone just one base away, this may be a read error. V usage is TRBV5-4 and J usage is TRBJ1-5; 10 bases line up with TRBD1. With V trimmed by 1 base and J by 1 base, 2 bases remained unmatched. The germline V gene encodes CDR1 SGHNT and CDR2 YYREEE (reference sequence). This CDR3 is 16 amino acids long. The CDR3 nucleotides are TGTGCCAGCAGCTTGCGGGGACAGGGGAGCAATCAGCCCCAGCATTTT. It yields the protein CASSLRGQGSNQPQHF.

This clonotype appeared a few times. This chain connects TRBV30 to TRBJ1-2; no definite D call. CDR1 and CDR2 (germline): GTSNPN, SVGIG (reference sequence). The V gene lost 5 bases and the J gene lost 5 bases, with 9 bases spanning the gap. The CDR3 spans 11 residues. CDR3 amino acids: CAWGQTYGYTF. The CDR3 DNA reads as TGTGCCTGGGGGCAGACTTATGGCTACACCTTC. The variable domain in full, completed from reference TRBV30 and TRBJ1-2, reads SQTIHQWPATLVQPVGSPLSLECTVEGTSNPNLYWYRQAAGRGLQLLFYSVGIGQISSEVPQNLSASRPQDRQFILSSKKLLLSDSGFYLCAWGQTYGYTFGSGTRLTVV.

The chain links TRBV10-3 to TRBJ1-4; the match to TRBD1 covers 7 bases. Germline V gives CDR1 ENHRY, CDR2 SYGVKD. This CDR3 spans 16 amino acids. V gave up 10 bases and J gave up 0 bases; unmatched junction bases: 11. In DNA form, the CDR3 reads TGTGCCAGCGCGGGACAGACAGGTGCAACTAATGAAAAACTGTTTTTT. Encoded protein: CASAGQTGATNEKLFF.

Only a few counts were recorded for this clonotype. This chain connects TRBV4-1 to TRBJ2-5; perhaps TRBD1 as D (5 bases). Looked up from germline, CDR1 is MGHRA and CDR2 is YSYEKL. CDR3 size: 16 residues. V lost 2 bases, J lost 3 bases, and 16 bases lay in between. CDR3 bases: TGCGCCAGCAGCCAACCTAGGGTAGGGGTGAAAGAGACCCAGTACTTC. Its protein is CASSQPRVGVKETQYF.

The table lists this clonotype with many counts. The V and J genes are TRBV10-3 and TRBJ2-7, with 8 bases that match TRBD1. This CDR3 has 14 residues. Germline CDR1 is ENHRY and CDR2 is SYGVKD. V was clipped by 4 bases and J by 3 bases; unmatched bases: 5. The CDR3 coding sequence is TGTGCCATCAGTGGTGGGACAGGCGGCTACGAGCAGTACTTC. This encodes CAISGGTGGYEQYF.

J is TRBJ1-2 and V is TRBV5-1, with D possibly matching TRBD1 (5 bases). The CDR3 consists of 12 residues. CDR1 SGHRS and CDR2 YFSETQ come from the germline V gene. The V end lost 5 bases, the J end lost 13 bases, and 18 bases lay between the germline ends. The CDR3 sequence is CASRQVRSQGTF. In DNA form, the CDR3 reads TGCGCCAGCAGGCAGGTCAGGAGTCAGGGCACCTTC.

The rearrangement uses TRBV10-3 and TRBJ1-3; D unresolved. This CDR3 has 14 residues. Germline values: CDR1 ENHRY, CDR2 SYGVKD. Trimming cost V 10 bases and J 0 bases, with 13 bases left between them. This CDR3 is CASNLRNSGNTIYF. CDR3 DNA: TGTGCCAGCAATCTCAGGAACTCTGGAAACACCATATATTTT.

In this sample, this clonotype turned up many times. This chain links TRBV9 with TRBJ1-5; D might be TRBD1 (5 bases). V lost 2 bases and J 4 bases, leaving 13 bases between the germline ends. Germline V gene data show CDR1 as SGDLS and CDR2 as YYNGEE. The CDR3 extends over 15 amino acids. The CDR3: CASSVSGAENQPQHF. The CDR3 coding sequence is TGTGCCAGCAGCGTGAGCGGGGCAGAGAATCAGCCCCAGCATTTT.

The chain couples TRBV20-1 to TRBJ1-4; the D gene is possibly TRBD1 (6 bases). The CDR3 extends over 13 amino acids. Trimming took 7 bases from V and 8 from J, leaving 17 bases between them. Germline V lookup: CDR1 DFQATT, CDR2 SNEGSKA (reference sequence). CDR3 sequence: CSVTRAGDEKLFF. As DNA, the CDR3 is TGCAGTGTCACTCGGGCAGGGGACGAAAAACTGTTTTTT.

The chain uses TRBV25-1 and TRBJ2-7, with D tentatively TRBD2 (6 bases). CDR3 length: 14 amino acids. In germline, CDR1 is MGHDK, CDR2 SYGVNS. With 3 bases removed from V and 3 bases from J, the gap between germline ends came to 12 bases. CDR3 in amino acids: CASSDRLASYEQYF. CDR3 sequence (DNA): TGTGCCAGCAGTGATCGGCTAGCGAGCTACGAGCAGTACTTC.

This clonotype was picked up many times. The chain carries TRBV7-6 and TRBJ1-4; 9 bases line up with TRBD1. Germline assignment: CDR1 SGHVS and CDR2 FNYEAQ. CDR3 length equals 17 residues. Trimming cost V 2 bases and J 9 bases; bases outside gene matches: 13. CDR3 nucleotides: TGTGCCAGCAGCTTAAAATCGGACAGGGGACTCGGGCAAAAACTGTTTTTT. Amino acid sequence: CASSLKSDRGLGQKLFF. Variable domain in full (rest from reference TRBV7-6 and TRBJ1-4): GAGVSQSPRYKVTKRGQDVALRCDPISGHVSLYWYRQALGQGPEFLTYFNYEAQQDKSGLPNDRFSAERPEGSISTLTIQRTEQRDSAMYRCASSLKSDRGLGQKLFFGSGTQLSVL.

As regards this clonotype: This may come from a read error, since a much larger clone is one base off. This rearrangement joins TRBV9 to TRBJ1-2, with 7 nucleotides matching TRBD1. The CDR3 spans 13 residues. V was clipped by 5 bases and J by 4 bases; unmatched bases: 5. The germline CDR1 and CDR2 sequences are SGDLS and YYNGEE. The CDR3 region is CASRGDSCYGYTF. CDR3 DNA: TGTGCCAGCAGGGGGGACAGCTGCTATGGCTACACCTTC. The variable domain in full, completed from reference TRBV9 and TRBJ1-2, reads DSGVTQTPKHLITATGQRVTLRCSPRSGDLSVYWYQQSLDQGLQFLIQYYNGEERAKGNILERFSAQQFPDLHSELNLSSLELGDSALYFCASRGDSCYGYTFGSGTRLTVV.

This clonotype has at least ten counts. This rearrangement joins TRBV11-2 to TRBJ2-7; tentatively, D is TRBD1 (6 bases). CDR3 length: 13 amino acids. Germline CDR1 reads SGHAT; CDR2 reads FQNNGV. V lost 3 bases and J 4 bases, leaving 10 bases between the germline ends. The chain's CDR3 is CASSFVQGYEQYF. In DNA form, the CDR3 reads TGTGCCAGCAGCTTCGTACAGGGATACGAGCAGTACTTC.

Ten or more counts support this clonotype. The chain recombines TRBV7-8 with TRBJ1-4; TRBD1 aligns across 9 bases. Germline values: CDR1 SGHVS, CDR2 FQNEAQ. The CDR3 contains 15 residues. V was pared by 5 bases and J by 4 bases, with 5 bases of the junction left unmatched. The chain's CDR3 is CASSAQGANNEKLFF. The CDR3, as DNA: TGTGCCAGCAGCGCACAGGGGGCCAATAATGAAAAACTGTTTTTT.

In this sample, this clonotype turned up once. V usage is TRBV10-2 and J usage is TRBJ1-1; D call uncertain. V dropped 7 bases and J dropped 0 bases, with 12 bases sitting between them. The length of the CDR3 is 14 residues. Germline V gives CDR1 WSHSY, CDR2 SAAADI. The CDR3 DNA follows: TGCGCCAGCAATAAGGGCGGCATGAACACTGAAGCTTTCTTT. It codes for CASNKGGMNTEAFF.